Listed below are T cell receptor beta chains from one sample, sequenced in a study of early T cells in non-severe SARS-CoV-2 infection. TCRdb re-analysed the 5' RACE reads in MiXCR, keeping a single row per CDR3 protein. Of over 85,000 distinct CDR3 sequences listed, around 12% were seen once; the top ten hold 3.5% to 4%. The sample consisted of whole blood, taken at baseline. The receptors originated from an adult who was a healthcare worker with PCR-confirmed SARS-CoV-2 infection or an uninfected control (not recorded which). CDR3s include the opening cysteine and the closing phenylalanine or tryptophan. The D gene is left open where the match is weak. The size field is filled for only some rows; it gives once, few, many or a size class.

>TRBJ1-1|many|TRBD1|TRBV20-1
TGCAGTGCTACCGGACAGGCCCGGTTGACGAACACTGAAGCTTTCTTT
CSATGQARLTNTEAFF
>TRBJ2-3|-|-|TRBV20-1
TGCAGTGCTAGAGATTCGACTACCCACACAGATACGCAGTATTTT
CSARDSTTHTDTQYF
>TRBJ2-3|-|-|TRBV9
TGTGCCAGCAGCGTCCGCGACTATTCAGATACGCAGTATTTT
CASSVRDYSDTQYF
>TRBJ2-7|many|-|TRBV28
TGTGCCAGCAGTTTAGGGGCCGAAAACTACGAGCAGTACTTC
CASSLGAENYEQYF
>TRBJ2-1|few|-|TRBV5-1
TGCGCCAGCAACTGGGAAGGGTCCTACAATGAGCAGTTCTTC
CASNWEGSYNEQFF
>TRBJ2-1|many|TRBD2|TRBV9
TGTGCCAGCAGCGTATCTAGCGGGAGCCTACCCTACCAAGGCTCCTACAATGAGCAGTTCTTC
CASSVSSGSLPYQGSYNEQFF
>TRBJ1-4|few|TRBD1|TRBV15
TGTGCCACCAGCAGGGGACAGCTTAATGAAAAACTGTTTTTT
CATSRGQLNEKLFF
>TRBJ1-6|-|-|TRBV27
TGTGCCAGCAGTTTCATTAATTCACCCCTCCACTTT
CASSFINSPLHF
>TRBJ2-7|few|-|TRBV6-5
TGTGCCAGCAGTTCCAGTTACACTTCCTACGAGCAGTACTTC
CASSSSYTSYEQYF
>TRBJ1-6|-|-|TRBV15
TGTGCCACCAGCAGTGATTCATCCCTCCACTTT
CATSSDSSLHF
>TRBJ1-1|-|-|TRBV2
TGTGCCAGCCTTGTGAACCCATACACTGAAGCTTTCTTT
CASLVNPYTEAFF
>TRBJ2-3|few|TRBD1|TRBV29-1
TGCAGCGTTCGGCCGGACAGGGGCTCTACAGATACGCAGTATTTT
CSVRPDRGSTDTQYF
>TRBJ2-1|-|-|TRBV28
TGTGCCAGCAGTTTACTCCGGGGGAATGAGCAGTTCTTC
CASSLLRGNEQFF
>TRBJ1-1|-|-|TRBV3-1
TGTGCCAGCAGCCGAACAGGTGGAGGCACTGAAGCTTTCTTT
CASSRTGGGTEAFF